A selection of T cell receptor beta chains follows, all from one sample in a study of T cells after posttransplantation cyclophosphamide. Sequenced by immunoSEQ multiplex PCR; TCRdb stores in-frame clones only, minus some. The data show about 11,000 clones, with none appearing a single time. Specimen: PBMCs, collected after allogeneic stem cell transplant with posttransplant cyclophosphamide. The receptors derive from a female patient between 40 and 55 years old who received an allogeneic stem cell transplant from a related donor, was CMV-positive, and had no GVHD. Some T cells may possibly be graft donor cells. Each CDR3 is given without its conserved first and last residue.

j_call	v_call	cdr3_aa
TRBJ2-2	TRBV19	ASSRGLAGGYNTGELF
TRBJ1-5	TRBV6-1	ASSEGHVEEPQH
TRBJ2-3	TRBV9	ASSGRGGAITDTQY
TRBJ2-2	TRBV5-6	ASSRLAGAFDTGELF
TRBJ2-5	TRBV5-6	ASSASWSGETQY
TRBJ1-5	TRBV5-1	ASSPGTGAGQPQH
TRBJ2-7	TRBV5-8	ASSFGTAAYEQY
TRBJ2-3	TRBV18	ASSPGQGGTDAQY
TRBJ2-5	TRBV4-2	ASSQELADWDQY
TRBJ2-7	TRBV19	ASRRGLAGGGEQY
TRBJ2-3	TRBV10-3	AISDSATEQGLIAQY
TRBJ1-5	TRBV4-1	ASSQARLNQPQH
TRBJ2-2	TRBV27	ASSLLAGGGNTGELF
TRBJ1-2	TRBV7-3	ASSLYQGSGNGYT
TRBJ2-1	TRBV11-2	ASSLDWAGGGHEQF
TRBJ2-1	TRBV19	ASSIDRDYQQF
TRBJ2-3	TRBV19	ASSTAPTGGPQY
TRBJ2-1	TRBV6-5	ASQGTPHGEQF
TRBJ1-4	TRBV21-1	APGTTTNEKLF
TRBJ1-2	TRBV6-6	ASNRGYYGYT
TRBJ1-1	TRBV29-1	SVQQGTEAF
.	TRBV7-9	ASSLITPPRGRRAYEQY
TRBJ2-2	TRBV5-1	ASSFVLTYTGELF
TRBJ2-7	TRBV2	ASEKSRSEQY
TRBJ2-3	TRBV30	AWSPHTDTQY
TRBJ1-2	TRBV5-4	ASSTPTGGAEGYT
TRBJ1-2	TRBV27	ASSLSTTGTNYGYT
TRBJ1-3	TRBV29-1	SVEGRVGNTIY
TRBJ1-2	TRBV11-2	ASSGSGGYGYT